One sample yielded the 3 T cell receptor beta chains listed below, sequenced in a study of T cells in women clearing cervical HPV infection. Produced via immunoSEQ multiplex PCR; TCRdb's table is partial and in-frame only. This table holds tens of thousands of clones. Sequencing input: blood buffy coat. Source of these receptors: a woman aged 18 to 75 with a cervical HPV16 infection that either progressed to CIN3+ or cleared (not recorded which).

Notes on this clone: The missing CDR3 end, 3 residues past where the read stops, is filled in from the germline J gene. The chain has TRBV18 and TRBJ2-1; D perhaps matches TRBD2 (6 bases). Trimming pared 3 bases from V and 2 bases from J, leaving 11 bases between. The CDR3 totals 15 residues. Germline V CDR1 and CDR2: KGHSH, LQKENI. The CDR3 DNA, read in part, is TGTGCCAGCTCACCCCCGGGGGAAACCTACAATGAG. It translates to CASSPPGETYNE. The full CDR3 protein is CASSPPGETYNEQFF.

With respect to this clone: Sequencing ends 3 residues short of the CDR3 end; the germline J gene provides the rest. The genes are TRBV18 and TRBJ2-1; perhaps TRBD1 as D (5 bases). Germline loops: CDR1 KGHSH, CDR2 LQKENI. This CDR3 is 15 amino acids long. Trimming removed 2 bases at V and 4 bases at J, with 12 bases between. CDR3 residues: CASSPGSQGYNEQFF. The sequenced CDR3 bases are TGTGCCAGCTCACCAGGGTCGCAGGGATACAATGAG.

The CDR3 protein is CASSSDRWDIQYF. CDR3 DNA, as far as it was read: TGTGCCAGCAGCTCGGACAGGTGGGACATT. The chain is built from TRBV7-2 and TRBJ2-4; TRBD1 agrees at 7 bases. The read is 3 residues too short to cover the CDR3 end, so that end is filled in from the germline J gene. In germline, CDR1 is SGHTA, CDR2 FQGNSA. With 4 bases clipped from V and 8 bases from J, the junction kept 5 bases outside the gene matches. This CDR3 contains 13 residues.